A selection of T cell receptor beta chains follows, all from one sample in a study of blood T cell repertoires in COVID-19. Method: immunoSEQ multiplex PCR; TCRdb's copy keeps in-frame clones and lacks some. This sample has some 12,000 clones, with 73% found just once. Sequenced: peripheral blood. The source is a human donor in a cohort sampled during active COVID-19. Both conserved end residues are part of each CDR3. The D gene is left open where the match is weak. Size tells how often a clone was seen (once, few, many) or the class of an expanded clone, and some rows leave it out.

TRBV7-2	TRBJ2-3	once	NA	CASSLGGTDTQYF	TGTGCCAGCAGCTTAGGAGGGACAGATACGCAGTATTTT
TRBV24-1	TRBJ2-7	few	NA	CATSEGGLPKRRNNYEQYF	TGTGCCACCAGTGAAGGCGGCTTGCCGAAGAGACGGAATAACTACGAGCAGTACTTC
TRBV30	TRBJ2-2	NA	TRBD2	CARGTSGRINTGELFF	TGTGCCCGCGGGACTAGCGGGAGGATTAACACCGGGGAGCTGTTTTTT
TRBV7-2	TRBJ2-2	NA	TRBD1	CASSLGGQGAGGELFF	TGTGCCAGCAGCTTAGGGGGGCAGGGGGCCGGAGGGGAGCTGTTTTTT
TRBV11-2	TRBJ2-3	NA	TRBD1	CASSSWTGITDTQYF	TGTGCCAGCAGCTCTTGGACAGGAATCACAGATACGCAGTATTTT
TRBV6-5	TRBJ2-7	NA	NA	CASSSHSPWEQYF	TGTGCCAGCTCCAGTCACAGCCCTTGGGAGCAGTACTTC
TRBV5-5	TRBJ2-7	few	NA	CASSPHGFEQYF	TGTGCCAGCAGCCCCCACGGGTTCGAGCAGTACTTC
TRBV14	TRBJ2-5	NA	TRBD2	CASSPGTSGKETQYF	TGTGCCAGCAGCCCCGGGACTAGCGGGAAAGAGACCCAGTACTTC
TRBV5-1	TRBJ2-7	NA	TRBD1	CASSLGDRAVYEQYF	TGCGCCAGCAGCTTGGGGGACAGGGCGGTTTACGAGCAGTACTTC
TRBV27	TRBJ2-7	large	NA	CASSLYTGYEQYF	TGTGCCAGCAGTTTATATACCGGCTACGAGCAGTACTTC
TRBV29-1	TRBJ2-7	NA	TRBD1	CSGQGAGYEQYF	TGCAGCGGCCAGGGGGCAGGCTACGAGCAGTACTTC
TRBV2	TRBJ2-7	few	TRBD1	CASDDPGQVNTEQYF	TGTGCCAGCGATGACCCGGGACAGGTGAATACCGAGCAGTACTTC
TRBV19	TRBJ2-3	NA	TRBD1	CASSIGAKPGQQTDTQYF	TGTGCCAGTAGTATAGGTGCGAAACCGGGACAGCAAACAGATACGCAGTATTTT
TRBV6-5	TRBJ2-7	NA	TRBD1	CASTIYSGGGYEQYF	TGTGCCAGCACCATATATTCAGGGGGTGGGTACGAGCAGTACTTC
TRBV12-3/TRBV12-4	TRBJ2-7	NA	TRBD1	CASSWTGGYEQYF	TGTGCCAGCAGTTGGACAGGGGGCTACGAGCAGTACTTC
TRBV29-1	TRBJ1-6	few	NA	CSVGASGSSPLHF	TGCAGCGTTGGAGCCAGTGGGAGTTCACCCCTCCACTTT
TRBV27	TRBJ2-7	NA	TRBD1	CASSGLRDRNPYEQYF	TGTGCCAGCAGTGGGCTCCGGGACAGGAACCCCTACGAGCAGTACTTC
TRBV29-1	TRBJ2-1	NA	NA	CSVERTLYSYNEQFF	TGCAGCGTTGAACGTACCCTCTACTCCTACAATGAGCAGTTCTTC
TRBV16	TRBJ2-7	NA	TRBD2	CASSQSRGEQYF	TGTGCCAGCAGCCAATCGCGGGGGGAGCAGTACTTC
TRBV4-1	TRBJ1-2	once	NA	CASSQDHSLLYGYTF	TGCGCCAGCAGCCAAGATCACAGCCTGCTCTATGGCTACACCTTC
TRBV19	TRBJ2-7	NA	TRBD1	CASSQWDRASEQYF	TGTGCCAGTAGTCAATGGGACAGGGCCTCCGAGCAGTACTTC
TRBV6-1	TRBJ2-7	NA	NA	CASSEDHSSSYEQYF	TGTGCCAGCAGTGAAGATCACAGTAGCTCCTACGAGCAGTACTTC
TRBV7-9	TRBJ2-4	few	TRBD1	CASSLASTGAIQYF	TGTGCCAGCAGCTTAGCGTCGACAGGGGCCATTCAGTACTTC
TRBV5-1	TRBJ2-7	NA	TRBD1	CASSSGQGDYEQYF	TGCGCCAGCAGCTCCGGACAGGGGGACTACGAGCAGTACTTC
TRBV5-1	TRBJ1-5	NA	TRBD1	CASRQGPNQPQHF	TGCGCCAGCCGACAGGGTCCAAATCAGCCCCAGCATTTT
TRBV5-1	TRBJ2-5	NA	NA	CASSLGRGGETQYF	TGCGCCAGCAGCTTGGGCAGGGGCGGAGAGACCCAGTACTTC
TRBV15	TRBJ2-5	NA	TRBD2	CATSRDPSGGETQYF	TGTGCCACCAGCAGAGATCCGAGCGGGGGTGAGACCCAGTACTTC
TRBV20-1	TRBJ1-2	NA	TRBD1	CSASGISQGEFGYTF	TGCAGTGCTAGTGGAATTAGCCAGGGGGAGTTTGGCTACACCTTC
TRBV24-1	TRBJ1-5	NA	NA	CATSDSRQLPRPQHF	TGTGCCACCAGTGATTCAAGACAGCTCCCCCGGCCCCAGCATTTT
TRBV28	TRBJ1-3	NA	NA	CASSLSRGNTIYF	TGTGCCAGCAGTTTATCTCGGGGAAACACCATATATTTT
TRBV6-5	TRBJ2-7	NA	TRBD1	CASSRTGGPYEQYF	TGTGCCAGCAGTCGGACAGGGGGTCCCTACGAGCAGTACTTC
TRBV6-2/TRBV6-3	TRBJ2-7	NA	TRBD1	CASSYKQGVYEQYF	TGTGCCAGCAGTTACAAACAGGGGGTCTACGAGCAGTACTTC
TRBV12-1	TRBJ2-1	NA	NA	CASSVKEQDSSYNEQFF	TGTGCCAGCAGCGTAAAAGAACAGGATAGCTCCTACAATGAGCAGTTCTTC